This passage covers 26 T cell receptor beta chains from one sample sequenced in a study of CXCR3-negative and CXCR3-positive naive CD8 T cells. Preparation of TRB cDNA libraries relied on 5' RACE carrying UMI labels. With the 5' RACE reads reprocessed, TCRdb shows one record per CDR3 protein and no DNA. In all, the sample yields some 50,000 distinct CDR3 sequences. Study outcomes and limitations: Hydrophobicity of TRB CDR3s was greater in CXCR3-positive naive cells than in CXCR3-negative naive cells.

These receptors are not linked to any known antigen. The sequenced material came from naive CXCR3+ CD8+ T cells from blood. Described subset: CD45RO-CCR7+CD27+CD95- naive CD8+ T cells expressing CXCR3 (TNR3+). The receptors were gathered from a human donor in good health. Some clones in this sample may be carry-over from other donors' samples.

The chain's CDR3 is CASSPRDRLNQPQHF. This sequence joins TRBV6-2 or TRBV6-3 and TRBJ1-5; there is no DNA to check the TCRdb D call of TRBD1. CDR3 length: 15 amino acids. Germline assignment: CDR1 MNHEY and CDR2 SVGEGT.

This sequence joins TRBV2 and TRBJ2-1; TCRdb's assignment of TRBD1 cannot be checked, as there is no DNA. The CDR3 covers 16 residues. Germline loops: CDR1 SNHLY, CDR2 FYNNEI. CDR3 sequence: CASSGEGSAWGNEQFF.

The genes are TRBV12-3 or TRBV12-4 and TRBJ1-1. The CDR3 has 13 residues. The CDR3 sequence: CASSLGANTEAFF.

The chain recombines TRBV5-5 with TRBJ1-6. The CDR3 is 13 residues long. CDR1 is SGHKS and CDR2 is YYEKEE in the germline V gene (reference sequence). This CDR3 is CASSFGEDSPLHF.

The V and J genes are TRBV5-1 and TRBJ1-2; the TCRdb D gene call, TRBD1, has no DNA to confirm it. CDR3 length: 16 amino acids. Germline-derived CDR1 and CDR2 are SGHRS and YFSETQ. CDR3 amino acids: CASSLEPGPLRDGYTF.

The rearrangement links TRBV7-2 to TRBJ2-7; TCRdb designates TRBD2, a call that cannot be tested without DNA. The CDR3 length is 15 residues. Germline V gene sequence: CDR1 SGHTA, CDR2 FQGNSA. The CDR3: CASSLGLAGNYEQYF.

The genes are TRBV12-3 or TRBV12-4 and TRBJ2-5. There are 12 residues in the CDR3. CDR3 residues: CASSGVQETQYF.

The chain has TRBV2 and TRBJ1-1; without DNA, the TCRdb call of TRBD1 cannot be checked. The germline V gene encodes CDR1 SNHLY and CDR2 FYNNEI. The CDR3 covers 16 residues. CDR3 sequence reads: CASSKLPGQMNTEAFF.

The J gene is TRBJ2-7, the V gene TRBV6-6; TCRdb names TRBD2, which stays unverified in the absence of DNA. In germline, CDR1 is MNHNY, CDR2 SVGAGI (reference sequence). This CDR3 spans 13 amino acids. CDR3: CASSYPGGREQYF.

V and J are TRBV5-5 and TRBJ1-2. The germline gives CDR1 SGHKS, CDR2 YYEKEE (reference sequence). The CDR3 loop spans 15 amino acids. CDR3 amino acids: CASSLDRNALNGYTF.

The V and J genes are TRBV4-3 and TRBJ2-7; the TCRdb D gene call, TRBD1, has no DNA to confirm it. The CDR3 runs to 14 residues. Germline V CDR1 and CDR2: LGHNA, YSLEER. CDR3 residues: CASSQEGQTYEQYF.

The V gene is TRBV15, the J gene TRBJ2-1; the TCRdb D gene call, TRBD2, has no DNA to confirm it. The CDR3 loop spans 17 amino acids. Germline loops: CDR1 LNHNV, CDR2 YYDKDF (reference sequence). The CDR3 here is CATSRTGLAGTYNEQFF.

By frequency, this clonotype is medium-sized. This chain's CDR3 is CSVRQANSYEQYF. The chain links TRBV29-1 to TRBJ2-7; the TCRdb call, TRBD1, lacks DNA for checking. The CDR3 extends over 13 amino acids. The V gene's germline CDR1 is SQVTM and CDR2 ANQGSEA.

The rearrangement links TRBV10-3 to TRBJ2-1; as DNA is missing, the TRBD2 call by TCRdb cannot be tested. In germline, CDR1 is ENHRY, CDR2 SYGVKD. The CDR3 spans 15 residues. The CDR3 loop reads CAISESSGGDYEQFF.

The J gene is TRBJ1-1, the V gene TRBV15. This CDR3 is built from 14 residues. Germline CDR1 LNHNV, CDR2 YYDKDF (reference sequence). This CDR3 is CATSREADYTEAFF.

The chain is built from TRBV28 and TRBJ2-3. CDR3 length: 14 residues. The germline gives CDR1 MDHEN, CDR2 SYDVKM. CDR3 protein: CASSFSEPTDTQYF.

The chain recombines TRBV7-8 with TRBJ2-7; TCRdb names TRBD2, which stays unverified in the absence of DNA. Germline V gene sequence: CDR1 SGHVS, CDR2 FQNEAQ. The CDR3 loop spans 16 amino acids. CDR3 residues: CASSLSSPGGVHEQYF.

This rearrangement joins TRBV29-1 to TRBJ1-2; as DNA is missing, the TRBD1 call by TCRdb cannot be tested. The V gene's germline CDR1 is SQVTM and CDR2 ANQGSEA. The CDR3 consists of 15 residues. The CDR3 is CSVELGGGLRYGYTF. Full variable domain (outside the CDR3, taken from reference TRBV29-1 and TRBJ1-2): SAVISQKPSRDICQRGTSLTIQCQVDSQVTMMFWYRQQPGQSLTLIATANQGSEATYESGFVIDKFPISRPNLTFSTLTVSNMSPEDSSIYLCSVELGGGLRYGYTFGSGTRLTVV.

The chain uses TRBV11-2 and TRBJ2-3; the D call from TCRdb, TRBD1, cannot be confirmed without DNA. This CDR3 is built from 16 residues. CDR1 is SGHAT, CDR2 FQNNGV, per germline. CDR3 sequence: CASSLVGQQLTDTQYF.

This rearrangement joins TRBV5-1 to TRBJ2-2; TCRdb reports TRBD1, a call that lacks DNA to check it against. CDR1 and CDR2 from the germline V gene are SGHRS and YFSETQ. The CDR3 runs 14 residues. The CDR3 loop is CASREDSYTGELFF.

The V gene is TRBV19, the J gene TRBJ2-1; there is no DNA to check the TCRdb D call of TRBD1. This CDR3 comprises 13 residues. The germline CDR1 and CDR2 sequences are LNHDA and SQIVND (reference sequence). The CDR3 loop is CASRRQGGNEQFF.

The chain combines TRBV7-9 with TRBJ2-3. This CDR3 has 15 amino acids. From germline, CDR1 is SEHNR and CDR2 FQNEAQ (reference sequence). The CDR3 here is CASSSPLTSTDTQYF.

This chain connects TRBV29-1 to TRBJ2-3. This CDR3 has 11 residues. Germline-derived CDR1 and CDR2 are SQVTM and ANQGSEA. The CDR3 here is CSAGGTDTQYF.

This chain uses TRBV29-1 with TRBJ2-2; the TRBD1 assignment by TCRdb is unverifiable without DNA. The V gene's germline CDR1 is SQVTM and CDR2 ANQGSEA. The CDR3 is 14 amino acids. The chain's CDR3 is CSVEGGDNTGELFF.

The chain couples TRBV19 to TRBJ2-1; TCRdb picks TRBD2, but there is no DNA to check that call. Germline V lookup: CDR1 LNHDA, CDR2 SQIVND (reference sequence). The CDR3 totals 16 residues. The CDR3 is CASSPRGRVVYNEQFF.

The rearrangement uses TRBV20-1 and TRBJ2-3; there is no DNA to check the TCRdb D call of TRBD2. Germline values: CDR1 DFQATT, CDR2 SNEGSKA (reference sequence). The CDR3 length is 15 residues. The CDR3 loop reads CSAPGWSGESDTQYF.